This entry lists 5 T cell receptor beta chains sequenced from one sample in a study of cytomegalovirus exposure and HLA in healthy donors. The PCR employed 60 Vbeta primers together with 13 Jbeta primers. TCRdb's copy holds only in-frame clones and misses some; the assay was immunoSEQ multiplex PCR. In the table there are fewer than 150,000 clones, about three quarters of which are singletons. Material: PBMCs. Every receptor here comes from a young man in good health and CMV-seronegative.

This clone was seen a few times. This chain uses TRBV29-1 with TRBJ2-7, with D perhaps matching TRBD1 (5 bases). The germline V and J ends were trimmed by 6 bases and 4 bases, with 19 bases remaining between them. Germline V gene lookup returns CDR1 SQVTM and CDR2 ANQGSEA. This CDR3 region has 14 residues. The CDR3 bases are TGCAGCGTGGTGCAGGGTATTCGGCCGTACGAGCAGTACTTC. It specifies CSVVQGIRPYEQYF.

A few counts support this clone. The chain couples TRBV11-2 to TRBJ1-1; D is undetermined. The CDR3 spans 14 residues. Looked up from germline, CDR1 is SGHAT and CDR2 is FQNNGV. V was trimmed by 3 bases and J by 0 bases, leaving 8 bases between them. The CDR3 loop is CASSLTLMNTEAFF. The CDR3 bases are TGTGCCAGCAGCTTGACATTAATGAACACTGAAGCTTTCTTT.

The chain joins TRBV27 to TRBJ1-5, with 10 bases identical to TRBD1. V was clipped by 3 bases and J by 1 base; unmatched bases: 3. Germline lookup yields CDR1 MNHEY and CDR2 SMNVEV (reference sequence). This CDR3 is built from 16 residues. DNA of the CDR3: TGTGCCAGCAGTTTGGGGGACAGGGGAAGCAATCAGCCCCAGCATTTT. Protein sequence: CASSLGDRGSNQPQHF.

This rearrangement joins TRBV7-2 to TRBJ2-7; maybe TRBD1 (5 bases). The germline V and J ends were trimmed by 4 bases and 5 bases, with 9 bases remaining between them. Germline V lookup: CDR1 SGHTA, CDR2 FQGNSA. The CDR3 has 12 amino acids. The CDR3 protein is CASSWGPHEQYF. The CDR3 DNA follows: TGTGCCAGCAGCTGGGGCCCACACGAGCAGTACTTC.

CDR3 residues: CASSRQQGAYEQYF. DNA of the CDR3: TGTGCCAGCAGCCGGCAACAGGGGGCCTACGAGCAGTACTTC. The chain uses TRBV5-8 and TRBJ2-7, with 8 bases fitting TRBD1. Trimming cost V 4 bases and J 2 bases; bases outside gene matches: 5. The germline CDR1 and CDR2 sequences are SGHTS and YDEGEE. The CDR3 loop spans 14 amino acids.